This entry lists 5 T cell receptor beta chains sequenced from one sample in a study of shared clonotypes between healthy human individuals. TCRdb's copy holds only in-frame clones and misses some; the assay was immunoSEQ multiplex PCR. This sample has nearly 750,000 clones, with roughly 72% found just once. Sequences were obtained from memory CD4+ T cells sorted from blood. Subset: CD45RA-negative fraction. The source of these receptors is a woman aged 25-40 years in good health.

This chain joins TRBV13 and TRBJ2-7; 10 positions match TRBD2. This CDR3 spans 15 amino acids. Germline lookup yields CDR1 PRHDT and CDR2 FYEKMQ (reference sequence). Losses at the gene ends were 2 bases for V and 3 bases for J; bases not matched to a gene: 4. The CDR3 region is CASSLTSGDLYEQYF. The DNA of the CDR3 is TGTGCCAGCAGCTTAACTAGCGGGGACCTCTACGAGCAGTACTTC.

This clone has just a few counts. The chain couples TRBV10-3 to TRBJ2-3, with TRBD1 identical over 8 bases. The CDR3 extends over 14 amino acids. V was pared by 5 bases and J by 2 bases, with 3 bases of the junction left unmatched. Germline V lookup: CDR1 ENHRY, CDR2 SYGVKD. The CDR3 spells CAISQGATTDTQYF. CDR3 coding DNA: TGTGCCATCAGTCAGGGGGCCACCACAGATACGCAGTATTTT.

The chain joins TRBV4-1 to TRBJ2-1, with D perhaps assigned TRBD1 or TRBD2 (7 bases each). This CDR3 spans 15 amino acids. CDR1 is MGHRA and CDR2 is YSYEKL in the germline V gene. Trimming stripped 3 bases from V and 4 bases from J, with 13 bases between. CDR3 amino acids: CASSHPQGGYNEQFF. CDR3 sequence (DNA): TGCGCCAGCAGCCACCCCCAGGGGGGGTACAATGAGCAGTTCTTC.

The table lists this clone with many counts. The chain combines TRBV19 with TRBJ1-5; D is perhaps TRBD1 (6 bases). This CDR3 has 14 amino acids. The germline gives CDR1 LNHDA, CDR2 SQIVND (reference sequence). The V end was cut by 4 bases, the J end by 8 bases, with 15 bases between. CDR3 sequence (DNA): TGTGCCAGTAGTACCAACGACAGGTTGGAGCCCCAGCATTTT. Translating gives CASSTNDRLEPQHF.

The V and J genes are TRBV19 and TRBJ1-4; no reliable D call. The CDR3 loop spans 15 amino acids. Trimming took 6 bases from V and 3 from J, leaving 14 bases between them. Germline CDR1 LNHDA, CDR2 SQIVND (reference sequence). The CDR3 loop reads CASRGRRNSNEKLFF. In DNA, the CDR3 is TGTGCCAGTAGGGGTAGACGGAACTCTAATGAAAAACTGTTTTTT.